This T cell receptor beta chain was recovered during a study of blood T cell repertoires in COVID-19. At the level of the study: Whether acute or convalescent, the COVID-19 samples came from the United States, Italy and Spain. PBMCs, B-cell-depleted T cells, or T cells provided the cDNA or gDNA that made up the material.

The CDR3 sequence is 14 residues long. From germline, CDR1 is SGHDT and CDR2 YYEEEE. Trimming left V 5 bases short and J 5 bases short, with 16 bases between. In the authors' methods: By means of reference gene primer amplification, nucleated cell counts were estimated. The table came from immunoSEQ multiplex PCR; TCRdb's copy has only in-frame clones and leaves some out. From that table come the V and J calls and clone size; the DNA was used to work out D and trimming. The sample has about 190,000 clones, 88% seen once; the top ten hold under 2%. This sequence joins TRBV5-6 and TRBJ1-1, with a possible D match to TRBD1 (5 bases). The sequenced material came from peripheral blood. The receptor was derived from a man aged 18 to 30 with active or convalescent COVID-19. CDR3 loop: CASSWGVERTEAFF. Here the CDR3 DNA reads TGTGCCAGCAGTTGGGGGGTGGAGAGAACTGAAGCTTTCTTT. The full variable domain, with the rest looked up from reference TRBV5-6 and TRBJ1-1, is DAGVTQSPTHLIKTRGQQVTLRCSPKSGHDTVSWYQQALGQGPQFIFQYYEEEERQRGNFPDRFSGHQFPNYSSELNVNALLLGDSALYLCASSWGVERTEAFFGQGTRLTVV.